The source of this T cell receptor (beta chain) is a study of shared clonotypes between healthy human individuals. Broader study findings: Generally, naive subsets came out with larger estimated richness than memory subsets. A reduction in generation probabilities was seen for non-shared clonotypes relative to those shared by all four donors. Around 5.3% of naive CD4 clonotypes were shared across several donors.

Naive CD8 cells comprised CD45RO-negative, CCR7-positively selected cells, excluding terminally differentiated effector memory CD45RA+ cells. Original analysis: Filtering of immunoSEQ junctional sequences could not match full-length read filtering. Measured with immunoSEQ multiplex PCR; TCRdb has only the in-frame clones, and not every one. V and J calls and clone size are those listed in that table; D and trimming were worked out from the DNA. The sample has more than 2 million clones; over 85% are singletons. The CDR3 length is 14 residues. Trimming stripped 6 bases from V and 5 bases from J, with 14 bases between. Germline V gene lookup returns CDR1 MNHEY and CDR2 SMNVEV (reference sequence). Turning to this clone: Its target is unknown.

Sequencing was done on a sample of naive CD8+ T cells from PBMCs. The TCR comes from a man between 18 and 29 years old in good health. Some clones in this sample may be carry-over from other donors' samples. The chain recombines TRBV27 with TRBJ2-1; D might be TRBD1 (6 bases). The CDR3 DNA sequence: TGTGCCAGCAGCCCACAGGGTTGGAACAATGAGCAGTTCTTC. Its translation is CASSPQGWNNEQFF.